The clone carrying this TCR beta chain came up once. Its antigen is not identified. The record originates from a study of cytomegalovirus exposure and HLA in healthy donors. Study conclusions and caveats: Later analysis revealed greater clonal expansion in HLA-associated TCR beta chains than in equally common others. TCR beta V segments were, for the most part, productive about 87% or about 30% of the time in an earlier analysis. Analysis was carried out at a later point, and it linked a missense DCLRE1C variant to TCR beta V- and J-gene trimming. In a later analysis, at a false discovery rate of 0.05, under 20,000 TCR beta sequences were associated with HLA alleles.

Germline lookup yields CDR1 SGHKS and CDR2 YYEKEE (reference sequence). The junction had 12 bases not matched to a gene; V was cut back by 4 bases and J by 6 bases. There are 15 residues in the CDR3. PCR used 60 Vbeta primers and 13 Jbeta primers. The protocol was immunoSEQ multiplex PCR, while the TCRdb copy is restricted to in-frame clones and leaves out a portion. The data show 110,000 to 150,000 clones, roughly 70% seen once. Sequencing used PBMCs. This TCR was sampled from a woman in her thirties or forties in good health and CMV-seronegative. V usage is TRBV5-5 and J usage is TRBJ1-1; TRBD1 matches 7 bases. The CDR3 protein is CASSQGQFDLPEAFF. The CDR3 DNA sequence: TGTGCCAGCAGCCAGGGACAGTTTGATTTGCCTGAAGCTTTCTTT.